The 12 T cell receptor beta chains below come from one sample, sequenced in a study of control samples from healthy donors and cancer patients. Only in-frame clones appear in the TCRdb table, and some are missing; sequencing was by immunoSEQ multiplex PCR. The repertoire consists of 75,000 to 100,000 clones, with around nine tenths occurring once and the leading ten covering 12% to 15%. Sequencing was carried out using blood. The receptor set was obtained from a man aged 25-45 years in good health.

In its sample, this clone was seen a few times. V gene TRBV2 combines with J gene TRBJ2-7; 7 bases are a match to TRBD1. This CDR3 is built from 13 residues. Trimming removed 6 bases from V and 6 bases from J; junction bases left unmatched: 8. CDR1 is SNHLY, CDR2 FYNNEI, per germline. The CDR3 loop is CASRLTGLGEQYF. CDR3 in DNA: TGTGCCAGCAGGTTGACAGGGCTGGGCGAGCAGTACTTC.

CDR3 residues: CASSTTRTSYNEQFF. CDR3 coding DNA: TGTGCCAGTTCGACTACCCGTACCTCCTACAATGAGCAGTTCTTC. The J gene is TRBJ2-1, the V gene TRBV19; a possible D gene is TRBD2 (5 bases). Germline loops: CDR1 LNHDA, CDR2 SQIVND (reference sequence). Between the trimmed V and J ends, which lost 8 bases and 0 bases, there was a span of 14 bases. There are 15 residues in the CDR3.

The J gene is TRBJ2-2, the V gene TRBV19; TRBD2 matches 9 bases. The CDR3 consists of 18 residues. V shed 3 bases and J 4 bases; nucleotides not matched to a gene: 12. Germline lookup yields CDR1 LNHDA and CDR2 SQIVND (reference sequence). The CDR3 DNA reads as TGTGCCAGTAGTATGATTAGCGGGAGCACCTCGCCCACCGGGGAGCTGTTTTTT. Translating it yields CASSMISGSTSPTGELFF.

The chain carries TRBV4-3 and TRBJ2-7; D is unresolved. Germline assignment: CDR1 LGHNA and CDR2 YSLEER. V lost 0 bases and J 2 bases, leaving 8 bases between the germline ends. The CDR3 loop spans 14 amino acids. The CDR3 DNA follows: TGCGCCAGCAGCCAAGATCGAAGAGCCTACGAGCAGTACTTC. Protein product: CASSQDRRAYEQYF.

In this sample, this clone turned up a few times. The V and J genes are TRBV5-4 and TRBJ1-3, with D maybe TRBD1 (6 bases). Germline V gives CDR1 SGHNT, CDR2 YYREEE (reference sequence). With 5 bases removed from V and 0 bases from J, the gap between germline ends came to 15 bases. The CDR3 extends over 16 amino acids. DNA of the CDR3: TGTGCCAGCAGTAGAGACAGGACCCCCTCTGGAAACACCATATATTTT. Translating gives CASSRDRTPSGNTIYF.

The V gene is TRBV19, the J gene TRBJ1-4, with unresolved D. CDR3 length: 14 residues. Germline V gene lookup returns CDR1 LNHDA and CDR2 SQIVND (reference sequence). The V gene lost 8 bases and the J gene lost 11 bases, with 21 bases spanning the gap. The CDR3 sequence: CASESRSPGGKLFF. CDR3 bases: TGTGCCAGTGAGTCAAGGTCCCCGGGAGGTAAACTGTTTTTT.

The chain combines TRBV7-3 with TRBJ2-3, with D hard to call. CDR3 length equals 13 residues. Looked up from germline, CDR1 is SGHTA and CDR2 is FQGTGA. With 2 bases removed from V and 0 bases from J, the gap between germline ends came to 3 bases. The CDR3 reads CASSLASTDTQYF. CDR3 sequence (DNA): TGTGCCAGCAGCTTAGCTAGCACAGATACGCAGTATTTT.

CDR3 nucleotide sequence: TGTGCCAGTAGTAGTCAGACCGGGACAGTTTATAATGAGCAGTTCTTC. This sequence encodes CASSSQTGTVYNEQFF. V gene TRBV19 combines with J gene TRBJ2-1, with 7 bases fitting TRBD1. The CDR3 loop spans 16 amino acids. The trim removed 4 bases at V and 7 bases at J, leaving 13 bases unmatched. Germline loops: CDR1 LNHDA, CDR2 SQIVND (reference sequence).

The rearrangement joins TRBV7-2 to TRBJ2-7, with 8 bases identical to TRBD2. The CDR3 loop spans 15 amino acids. Germline V gene data show CDR1 as SGHTA and CDR2 as FQGNSA. Losses at the gene ends were 1 base for V and 0 bases for J; bases not matched to a gene: 2. The CDR3 reads CASSLGLAGSYEQYF. CDR3 DNA sequence: TGTGCCAGCAGCTTAGGGCTAGCGGGCTCCTACGAGCAGTACTTC. The full variable domain, in which reference TRBV7-2 and TRBJ2-7 provide the parts outside the CDR3, is GAGVSQSPSNKVTEKGKDVELRCDPISGHTALYWYRQSLGQGLEFLIYFQGNSAPDKSGLPSDRFSAERTGGSVSTLTIQRTQQEDSAVYLCASSLGLAGSYEQYFGPGTRLTVT.

This chain links TRBV19 with TRBJ2-7; 9 positions agree with TRBD1. There are 14 residues in the CDR3. Unmatched junction bases numbered 3, after V lost 3 bases and J lost 3 bases. From germline, CDR1 is LNHDA and CDR2 SQIVND (reference sequence). The CDR3 coding sequence is TGTGCCAGTAGTATTGGGGACAGGGTCTACGAGCAGTACTTC. It is translated as CASSIGDRVYEQYF.

The genes are TRBV28 and TRBJ2-7, with 10 bases identical to TRBD1. This CDR3 is 15 amino acids long. CDR1 MDHEN and CDR2 SYDVKM come from the germline V gene. Germline trimming cut 4 bases from V and 4 bases from J; bases unmatched to any gene: 7. The CDR3 spells CASSSAGTGVYEQYF. Written as DNA, the CDR3 is TGTGCCAGCAGTTCCGCCGGGACAGGGGTATACGAGCAGTACTTC. The variable domain in full, with the rest retrieved from reference TRBV28 and TRBJ2-7, is DVKVTQSSRYLVKRTGEKVFLECVQDMDHENMFWYRQDPGLGLRLIYFSYDVKMKEKGDIPEGYSVSREKKERFSLILESASTNQTSMYLCASSSAGTGVYEQYFGPGTRLTVT.

The genes are TRBV29-1 and TRBJ2-6; D remains ambiguous. CDR1 is SQVTM, CDR2 ANQGSEA, per germline. Deletions cut 7 bases from V and 4 bases from J, with 11 bases between. The CDR3 runs to 13 residues. The CDR3 loop reads CSANPPGANVLTF. The CDR3 region has the DNA TGCAGCGCCAACCCCCCCGGGGCCAACGTCCTGACTTTC.